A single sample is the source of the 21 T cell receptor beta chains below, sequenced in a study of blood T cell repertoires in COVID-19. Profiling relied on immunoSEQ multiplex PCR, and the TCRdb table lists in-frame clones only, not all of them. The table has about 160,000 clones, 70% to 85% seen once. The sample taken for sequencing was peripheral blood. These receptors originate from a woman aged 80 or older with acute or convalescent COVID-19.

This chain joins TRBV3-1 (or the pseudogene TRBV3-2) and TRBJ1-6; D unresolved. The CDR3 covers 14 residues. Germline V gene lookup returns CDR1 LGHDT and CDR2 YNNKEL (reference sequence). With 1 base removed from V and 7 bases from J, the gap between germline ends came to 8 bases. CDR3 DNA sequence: TGTGCCAGCAGCCAAGTACTATACAATTCACCCCTCCACTTT. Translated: CASSQVLYNSPLHF.

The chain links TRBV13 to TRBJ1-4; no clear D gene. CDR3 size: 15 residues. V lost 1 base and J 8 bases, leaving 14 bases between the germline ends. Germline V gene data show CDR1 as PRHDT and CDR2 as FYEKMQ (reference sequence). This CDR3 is CASSLASGQEEKLFF. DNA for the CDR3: TGTGCCAGCAGCTTAGCGTCAGGTCAAGAGGAAAAACTGTTTTTT.

CDR3 protein: CASTLGGSGNTIYF. The CDR3 nucleotides read TGTGCCAGCACCTTGGGGGGGTCTGGAAACACCATATATTTT. V and J are TRBV2 and TRBJ1-3; TRBD1 might be the D (5 bases). This CDR3 has 14 amino acids. Germline lookup yields CDR1 SNHLY and CDR2 FYNNEI. Deletions cut 7 bases from V and 1 base from J, with 11 bases between.

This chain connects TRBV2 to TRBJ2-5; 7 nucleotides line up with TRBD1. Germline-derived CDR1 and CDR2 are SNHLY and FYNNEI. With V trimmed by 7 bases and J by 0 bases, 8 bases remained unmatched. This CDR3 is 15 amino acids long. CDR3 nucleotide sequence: TGTGCCAGCAATCGGGACAGAAAGTACCAAGAGACCCAGTACTTC. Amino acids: CASNRDRKYQETQYF. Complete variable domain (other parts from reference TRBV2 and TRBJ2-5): EPEVTQTPSHQVTQMGQEVILRCVPISNHLYFYWYRQILGQKVEFLVSFYNNEISEKSEIFDDQFSVERPDGSNFTLKIRSTKLEDSAMYFCASNRDRKYQETQYFGPGTRLLVL.

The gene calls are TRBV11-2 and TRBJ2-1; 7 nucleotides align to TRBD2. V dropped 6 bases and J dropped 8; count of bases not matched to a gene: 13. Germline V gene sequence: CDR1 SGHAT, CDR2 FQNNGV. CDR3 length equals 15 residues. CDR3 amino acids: CASSSALGLVDEQFF. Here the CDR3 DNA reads TGTGCCAGCAGTTCTGCCCTAGGACTAGTAGATGAGCAGTTCTTC.

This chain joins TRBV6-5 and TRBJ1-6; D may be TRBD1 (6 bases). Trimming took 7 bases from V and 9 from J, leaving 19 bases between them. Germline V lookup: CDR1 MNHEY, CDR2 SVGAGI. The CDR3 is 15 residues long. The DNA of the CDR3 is TGTGCCAGCAAATTGCAGGGGTCCTGGGGTTCACCCCTCCACTTT. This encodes CASKLQGSWGSPLHF.

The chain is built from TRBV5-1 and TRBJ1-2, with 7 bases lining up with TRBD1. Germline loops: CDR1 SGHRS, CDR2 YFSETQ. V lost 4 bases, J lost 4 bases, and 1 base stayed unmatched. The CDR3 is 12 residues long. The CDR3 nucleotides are TGCGCCAGCAGCCGGGACAGCTATGGCTACACCTTC. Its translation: CASSRDSYGYTF.

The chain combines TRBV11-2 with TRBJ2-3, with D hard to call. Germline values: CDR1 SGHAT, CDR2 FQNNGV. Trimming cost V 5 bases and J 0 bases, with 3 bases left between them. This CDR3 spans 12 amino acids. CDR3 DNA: TGTGCCAGCAGCCCAAGCACAGATACGCAGTATTTT. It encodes CASSPSTDTQYF.

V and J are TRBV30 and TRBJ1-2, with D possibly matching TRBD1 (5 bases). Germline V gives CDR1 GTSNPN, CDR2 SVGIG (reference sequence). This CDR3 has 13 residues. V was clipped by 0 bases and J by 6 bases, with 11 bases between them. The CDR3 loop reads CAWSVARADGYTF. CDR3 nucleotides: TGTGCCTGGAGTGTTGCCAGGGCTGATGGCTACACCTTC.

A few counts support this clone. DNA of the CDR3: TGCAGCGTTGAGACTAGCGGCACAGATACGCAGTATTTT. It encodes CSVETSGTDTQYF. This rearrangement joins TRBV29-1 to TRBJ2-3; the match to TRBD2 covers 8 bases. V gave up 3 bases and J gave up 1 base; unmatched junction bases: 0. The CDR3 is 13 amino acids. Germline V gene data show CDR1 as SQVTM and CDR2 as ANQGSEA.

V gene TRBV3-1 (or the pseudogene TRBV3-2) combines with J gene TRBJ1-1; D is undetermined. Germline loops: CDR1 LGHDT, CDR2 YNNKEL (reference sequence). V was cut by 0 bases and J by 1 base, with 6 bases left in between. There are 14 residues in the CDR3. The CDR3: CASSQDHGNTEAFF. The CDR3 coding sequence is TGTGCCAGCAGCCAAGATCACGGGAACACTGAAGCTTTCTTT.

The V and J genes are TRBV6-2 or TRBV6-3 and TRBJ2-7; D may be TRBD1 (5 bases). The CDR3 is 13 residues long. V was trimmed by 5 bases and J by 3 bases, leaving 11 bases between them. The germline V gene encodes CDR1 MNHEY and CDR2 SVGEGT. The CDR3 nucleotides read TGTGCCAGCAGTGACAGAGTCTACTACGAGCAGTACTTC. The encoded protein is CASSDRVYYEQYF.

CDR3 DNA sequence: TGTGCCAGCAGTTATCTTATGAACACTGAAGCTTTCTTT. This encodes CASSYLMNTEAFF. This rearrangement joins TRBV6-5 to TRBJ1-1; D not certain. CDR3 length: 13 residues. The V and J ends lost 3 bases and 0 bases respectively, with 5 bases between them. Germline loops: CDR1 MNHEY, CDR2 SVGAGI.

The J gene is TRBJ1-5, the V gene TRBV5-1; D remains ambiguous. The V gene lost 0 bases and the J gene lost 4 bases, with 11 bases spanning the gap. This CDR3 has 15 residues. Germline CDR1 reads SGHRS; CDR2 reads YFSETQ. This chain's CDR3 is CASSLGDGKNQPQHF. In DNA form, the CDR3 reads TGCGCCAGCAGCTTGGGCGACGGGAAGAATCAGCCCCAGCATTTT.

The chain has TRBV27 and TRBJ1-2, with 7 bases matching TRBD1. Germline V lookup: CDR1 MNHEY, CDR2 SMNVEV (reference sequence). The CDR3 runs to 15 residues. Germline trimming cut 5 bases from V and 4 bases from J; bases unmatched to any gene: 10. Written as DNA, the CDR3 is TGTGCCAGCAGTCCCGACAGGGTCCAGGGCTATGGCTACACCTTC. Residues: CASSPDRVQGYGYTF.

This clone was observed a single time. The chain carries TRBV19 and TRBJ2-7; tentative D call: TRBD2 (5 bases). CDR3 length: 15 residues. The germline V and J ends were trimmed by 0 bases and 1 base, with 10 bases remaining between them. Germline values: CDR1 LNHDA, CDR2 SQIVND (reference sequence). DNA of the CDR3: TGTGCCAGTAGTATAGATCTCGGGATTTCCTACGAGCAGTACTTC. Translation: CASSIDLGISYEQYF. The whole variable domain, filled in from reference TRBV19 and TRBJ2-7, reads DGGITQSPKYLFRKEGQNVTLSCEQNLNHDAMYWYRQDPGQGLRLIYYSQIVNDFQKGDIAEGYSVSREKKESFPLTVTSAQKNPTAFYLCASSIDLGISYEQYFGPGTRLTVT.

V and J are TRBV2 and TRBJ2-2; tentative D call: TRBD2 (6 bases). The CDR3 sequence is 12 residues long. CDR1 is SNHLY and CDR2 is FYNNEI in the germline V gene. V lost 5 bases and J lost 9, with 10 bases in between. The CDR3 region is CASSFGSRELFF. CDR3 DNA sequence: TGTGCCAGCAGTTTCGGGAGTCGGGAGCTGTTTTTT.

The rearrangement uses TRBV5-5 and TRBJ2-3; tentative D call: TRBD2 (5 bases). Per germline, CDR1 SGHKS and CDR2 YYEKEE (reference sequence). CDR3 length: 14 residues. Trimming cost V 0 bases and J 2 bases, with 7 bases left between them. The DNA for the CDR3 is TGTGCCAGCAGCTTGGGGAGGACCACAGATACGCAGTATTTT. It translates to CASSLGRTTDTQYF.

The CDR3 loop is CASSPPTGGVTEAFF. The CDR3, as DNA: TGTGCCAGTAGTCCACCGACAGGGGGCGTCACTGAAGCTTTCTTT. The gene calls are TRBV19 and TRBJ1-1; 10 nucleotides align to TRBD1. After removal of 5 bases from V and 4 bases from J, the junction contained 7 bases not matched to a gene. CDR3 length equals 15 residues. Germline V gene sequence: CDR1 LNHDA, CDR2 SQIVND (reference sequence).

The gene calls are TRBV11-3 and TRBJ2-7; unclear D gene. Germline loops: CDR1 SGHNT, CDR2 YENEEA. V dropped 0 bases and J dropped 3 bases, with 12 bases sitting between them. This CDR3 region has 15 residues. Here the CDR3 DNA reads TGTGCCAGCAGCTTAGAACCCACTAACATCTACGAGCAGTACTTC. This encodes CASSLEPTNIYEQYF.

The CDR3 loop is CASSLPSGTSGRRTDTQYF. CDR3 coding DNA: TGTGCCAGCAGCTTACCGTCCGGGACTAGCGGGAGGAGGACAGATACGCAGTATTTT. This chain uses TRBV5-4 with TRBJ2-3, with 15 bases matching TRBD2. From germline, CDR1 is SGHNT and CDR2 YYREEE (reference sequence). The J segment lost 3 bases and the V segment lost 2 bases, leaving 10 bases of the junction unmatched. The CDR3 has 19 residues. The variable domain in full, with the rest retrieved from reference TRBV5-4 and TRBJ2-3, is ETGVTQSPTHLIKTRGQQVTLRCSSQSGHNTVSWYQQALGQGPQFIFQYYREEENGRGNFPPRFSGLQFPNYSSELNVNALELDDSALYLCASSLPSGTSGRRTDTQYFGPGTRLTVL.